Ten or more counts support the clone carrying this TCR beta chain. Its target is not known. Through a sample-barcoded 5' primer and a J-beta primer mix, a second PCR was run for roughly 7 to 12 cycles. MiXCR, applied by TCRdb to the 5' RACE reads, yields one record per CDR3 protein. The table includes under 1,000,000 distinct CDR3 sequences, 35% to 40% detected once. The data originate from a study of blood T cells in healthy people across ages. Study-wide results and limits: Age showed a roughly linear inverse relationship with TCR beta diversity per million T cells. Compared with aged donors, long-lived donors showed fewer expanded clones, suggesting selection.

Extraction yielded at least 5 micrograms of total RNA per sample. Input material: blood. This TCR was sampled from a man younger than 35 in good health.

CDR3 amino acids: CARGQDLSNYGYTF. Here the CDR3 DNA reads TGCGCCAGGGGACAGGATCTCTCTAACTATGGCTACACCTTC. The chain employs TRBV10-1 and TRBJ1-2; the match to TRBD1 covers 8 bases. Trimming took 9 bases from V and 0 from J; bases not matched to a gene: 6. The CDR3 consists of 14 residues. From germline, CDR1 is WNHNN and CDR2 SYGVQD (reference sequence).